This entry lists 32 T cell receptor beta chains sequenced from one sample in a study of T cell responses to AZD1222 COVID-19 vaccine. Clones were sequenced by immunoSEQ multiplex PCR, and TCRdb holds only the in-frame ones, with some missing. The repertoire has some 150,000 clones, roughly 90% of them found once; the top ten carry around 2.9%. The sequenced sample was peripheral blood, obtained 28 days after the second AZD1222 dose. The source is an adult who received the AZD1222 COVID-19 vaccine.

The rearrangement joins TRBV12-5 to TRBJ2-1; 8 bases map to TRBD2. Germline V CDR1 and CDR2: LGHNT, FRNRAP. The CDR3 consists of 21 residues. With 3 bases clipped from V and 6 bases from J, the junction kept 25 bases outside the gene matches. The CDR3 loop is CASGFLGVAGPQRGGFNEQFF. The CDR3 region has the DNA TGTGCTAGTGGTTTTCTCGGGGTAGCGGGACCTCAACGGGGAGGTTTCAATGAGCAGTTCTTC.

The rearrangement joins TRBV7-9 to TRBJ1-3, with D unclear. Deletions cut 2 bases from V and 4 bases from J, with 12 bases between. The CDR3 runs to 15 residues. The germline gives CDR1 SEHNR, CDR2 FQNEAQ (reference sequence). The CDR3 DNA sequence: TGTGCCAGCAGCTTAATCGGGGTGGAAGGAAACACCATATATTTT. This gives the protein CASSLIGVEGNTIYF.

This chain uses TRBV20-1 with TRBJ2-1, with D tentatively TRBD1 or TRBD2 (6 bases each). The germline gives CDR1 DFQATT, CDR2 SNEGSKA (reference sequence). Trimming took 6 bases from V and 8 from J, leaving 11 bases between them. The CDR3 runs 11 residues. The CDR3 sequence: CSAVRGDEQFF. Written as DNA, the CDR3 is TGCAGTGCGGTGAGGGGGGATGAGCAGTTCTTC.

The V call is TRBV18, the J call TRBJ2-2; 9 nucleotides align to TRBD1. This CDR3 contains 17 residues. Per germline, CDR1 KGHSH and CDR2 LQKENI. V trimming: 2 bases; J trimming: 6 bases; junction bases outside the gene matches: 10. CDR3 region: CASSPSLQGALAGELFF. As DNA, the CDR3 is TGTGCCAGCTCACCAAGCCTACAGGGGGCGCTGGCCGGGGAGCTGTTTTTT.

The chain couples TRBV3-1 (or the pseudogene TRBV3-2) to TRBJ2-3; D unclear. Trimming removed 0 bases at V and 0 bases at J, with 7 bases between. Germline V CDR1 and CDR2: LGHDT, YNNKEL (reference sequence). CDR3 length: 15 amino acids. Here the CDR3 reads CASSQDSTSTDTQYF. CDR3 coding DNA: TGTGCCAGCAGCCAAGACAGCACTAGCACAGATACGCAGTATTTT.

The rearrangement links TRBV5-5 to TRBJ2-7; 9 bases fit TRBD2. CDR1 and CDR2 (germline): SGHKS, YYEKEE (reference sequence). Trimming at V came to 2 bases and at J to 2 bases, leaving 5 bases not matched to a gene. The CDR3 length is 15 residues. The CDR3 DNA follows: TGTGCCAGCAGCTTTCTCGCGGGAGGGCCCTACGAGCAGTACTTC. It specifies CASSFLAGGPYEQYF.

The CDR3 nucleotides read TGTGCCAGCCGACAGGGGGGCACAGATACGCAGTATTTT. Protein sequence: CASRQGGTDTQYF. The genes are TRBV5-8 and TRBJ2-3; 9 bases line up with TRBD1. The V and J ends lost 7 bases and 1 base, in that order; junction bases with no gene match: 1. Germline values: CDR1 SGHTS, CDR2 YDEGEE. The CDR3 runs to 13 residues.

This chain connects TRBV18 to TRBJ2-5, with TRBD1 identical over 7 bases. This CDR3 is 17 amino acids long. Trimming at V came to 3 bases and at J to 3 bases, leaving 13 bases not matched to a gene. The germline gives CDR1 KGHSH, CDR2 LQKENI. The CDR3 protein is CASSPTPGTANEETQYF. CDR3 nucleotides: TGTGCCAGCTCACCCACGCCGGGGACAGCAAATGAAGAGACCCAGTACTTC.

V is TRBV2 and J is TRBJ1-2, with 7 nucleotides matching TRBD1. The CDR3 is 16 residues long. The trim removed 2 bases at V and 3 bases at J, leaving 9 bases unmatched. The germline gives CDR1 SNHLY, CDR2 FYNNEI. The CDR3: CASSEILDRSYYGYTF. The CDR3 DNA follows: TGTGCCAGCAGTGAAATCTTGGACAGGTCCTACTATGGCTACACCTTC.

J is TRBJ1-1 and V is TRBV29-1, with D possibly matching TRBD1 (5 bases). CDR3 length: 13 amino acids. Germline V gene sequence: CDR1 SQVTM, CDR2 ANQGSEA. The V gene lost 6 bases and the J gene lost 7 bases, with 18 bases spanning the gap. This chain's CDR3 is CSVGPGYADEAFF. CDR3 in DNA: TGCAGCGTGGGCCCAGGGTATGCGGATGAAGCTTTCTTT.

The V call is TRBV5-1, the J call TRBJ2-3, with 10 positions matching TRBD2. Germline CDR1 reads SGHRS; CDR2 reads YFSETQ. The CDR3 extends over 17 amino acids. After removal of 4 bases from V and 0 bases from J, the junction contained 8 bases not matched to a gene. In DNA, the CDR3 is TGCGCCAGCAGCAAGGCCCCGACTAGCGGGAGCACAGATACGCAGTATTTT. Amino acids: CASSKAPTSGSTDTQYF.

V usage is TRBV20-1 and J usage is TRBJ2-1; D unresolved. Deletions cut 3 bases from V and 8 bases from J, with 20 bases between. The CDR3 covers 15 residues. The germline CDR1 and CDR2 sequences are DFQATT and SNEGSKA (reference sequence). CDR3 amino acids: CSASGQIDLMDEQFF. The CDR3 DNA follows: TGCAGTGCTAGTGGGCAGATCGATTTAATGGATGAGCAGTTCTTC.

The chain is built from TRBV11-2 and TRBJ1-5; D call uncertain. Between the trimmed V and J ends, which lost 1 base and 3 bases, there was a span of 4 bases. CDR3 length: 13 amino acids. Looked up from germline, CDR1 is SGHAT and CDR2 is FQNNGV. This CDR3 reads CASSLGYNQPQHF. CDR3 bases: TGTGCCAGCAGCTTAGGTTACAATCAGCCCCAGCATTTT.

The chain employs TRBV7-9 and TRBJ1-1; the D gene is possibly TRBD1 (5 bases). Germline V gene sequence: CDR1 SEHNR, CDR2 FQNEAQ (reference sequence). The CDR3 loop spans 16 amino acids. Trimming pared 5 bases from V and 2 bases from J, leaving 18 bases between. The CDR3 spells CASSRGASLPNTEAFF. The DNA of the CDR3 is TGTGCCAGCAGCCGTGGGGCGAGTTTACCCAACACTGAAGCTTTCTTT.

This clone was counted once. The rearrangement uses TRBV28 and TRBJ2-7; TRBD1 might be the D (5 bases). The CDR3 covers 16 residues. The V end was cut by 5 bases, the J end by 6 bases, with 23 bases between. From germline, CDR1 is MDHEN and CDR2 SYDVKM. The CDR3 DNA follows: TGTGCCAGCAGTACACGACAGTACCCCACGAATAGCGAGCAGTACTTC. This gives the protein CASSTRQYPTNSEQYF.

This clone showed up just once. J is TRBJ2-4 and V is TRBV2, with D perhaps assigned TRBD1 or TRBD2 (5 bases each). CDR1 SNHLY and CDR2 FYNNEI come from the germline V gene. Trimming cost V 10 bases and J 6 bases, with 16 bases left between them. The length of the CDR3 is 13 residues. The CDR3 bases are TGTGCCACCACTCGGGAAGGGGTAAACATTCAGTACTTC. It is translated as CATTREGVNIQYF.

V gene TRBV5-1 combines with J gene TRBJ1-2, with a tentative D call TRBD1 (5 bases). From germline, CDR1 is SGHRS and CDR2 YFSETQ. V was pared by 1 base and J by 2 bases, with 6 bases between. The CDR3 covers 13 residues. CDR3 bases: TGCGCCAGCAGCTTGTCAGGGAACTATGGCTACACCTTC. As protein: CASSLSGNYGYTF.

The chain employs TRBV27 and TRBJ2-7; 8 positions match TRBD2. V gave up 7 bases and J gave up 4 bases; unmatched junction bases: 9. This CDR3 contains 14 residues. Germline CDR1 is MNHEY and CDR2 is SMNVEV (reference sequence). CDR3 nucleotide sequence: TGTGCCAGCAATCCGGGAGGGCGGTTTTACGAGCAGTACTTC. It yields the protein CASNPGGRFYEQYF.

V is TRBV5-1 and J is TRBJ1-1; 10 bases fit TRBD1. CDR3 size: 15 residues. The V gene's germline CDR1 is SGHRS and CDR2 YFSETQ. V lost 0 bases and J lost 6; bases outside the gene matches: 5. The CDR3 reads CASSLGGQGLSEAFF. For the CDR3, the DNA is TGCGCCAGCAGCTTGGGGGGACAGGGGCTTTCTGAAGCTTTCTTT.

This rearrangement joins TRBV27 to TRBJ2-1; the D gene could be TRBD1 or TRBD2 (5 bases each). Germline CDR1 MNHEY, CDR2 SMNVEV (reference sequence). Trimming cost V 6 bases and J 8 bases, with 23 bases left between them. The CDR3 contains 16 residues. The CDR3 DNA follows: TGTGCCAGCAGACTAACCGGGACGTCCGGTCGGGATGAGCAGTTCTTC. Its protein is CASRLTGTSGRDEQFF.

The chain joins TRBV11-2 to TRBJ1-2; 8 bases are shared with TRBD1. V was clipped by 1 base and J by 8 bases; unmatched bases: 6. Germline lookup yields CDR1 SGHAT and CDR2 FQNNGV. The CDR3 has 14 amino acids. The CDR3, as DNA: TGTGCCAGCAGCTTAGTTCAGGGGGCGAAGGGCTACACCTTC. It codes for CASSLVQGAKGYTF.

V usage is TRBV7-2 and J usage is TRBJ2-6; TRBD1 is a possible D gene (6 bases). V gave up 3 bases and J gave up 0 bases, with 18 bases separating them. The CDR3 has 19 amino acids. Germline CDR1 reads SGHTA; CDR2 reads FQGNSA. In DNA, the CDR3 is TGTGCCAGCAGCTTGACAGGAGCCTCAGTACACTCTGGGGCCAACGTCCTGACTTTC. Amino acid sequence: CASSLTGASVHSGANVLTF.

V gene TRBV6-5 combines with J gene TRBJ1-2, with 9 bases fitting TRBD1. CDR3 length: 16 amino acids. Germline V lookup: CDR1 MNHEY, CDR2 SVGAGI. V lost 0 bases, J lost 4 bases, and 6 bases stayed unmatched. The chain's CDR3 is CASSYSGTGRGYGYTF. The CDR3 DNA reads as TGTGCCAGCAGTTACTCAGGGACAGGGAGGGGCTATGGCTACACCTTC.

In its sample, this clone was seen a few times. V gene TRBV5-5 combines with J gene TRBJ1-2; 9 bases fit TRBD1. V trimming: 4 bases; J trimming: 7 bases; junction bases outside the gene matches: 5. Germline CDR1 and CDR2: SGHKS and YYEKEE (reference sequence). This CDR3 comprises 13 residues. The CDR3 bases are TGTGCCAGCAGCCTGGGACAGGGAGGTGGCTACACCTTC. Protein product: CASSLGQGGGYTF.

The chain joins TRBV7-2 to TRBJ2-3, with 12 bases fitting TRBD2. In germline, CDR1 is SGHTA, CDR2 FQGNSA. Losses at the gene ends were 4 bases for V and 4 bases for J; bases not matched to a gene: 6. The CDR3 covers 16 residues. The CDR3 spells CASSSGLAGTADTQYF. CDR3 nucleotide sequence: TGTGCCAGCAGCTCCGGACTAGCGGGAACTGCAGATACGCAGTATTTT.

CDR3 loop: CAWRTGPYEQYF. The CDR3 DNA sequence: TGTGCCTGGCGTACGGGGCCCTACGAGCAGTACTTC. V gene TRBV30 combines with J gene TRBJ2-7; D tentatively fits TRBD1 or TRBD2 (5 bases each). V lost 5 bases and J 2 bases, leaving 10 bases between the germline ends. The V gene's germline CDR1 is GTSNPN and CDR2 SVGIG (reference sequence). The CDR3 covers 12 residues.

CDR3 sequence: CASSLRDRLNTEAFF. The CDR3 DNA reads TGCGCCAGCAGCCTACGGGACCGCTTGAACACTGAAGCTTTCTTT. The rearrangement links TRBV5-1 to TRBJ1-1; possibly TRBD1 for D (5 bases). Per the germline V gene, CDR1 is SGHRS and CDR2 is YFSETQ. The CDR3 is made up of 15 amino acids. V shed 4 bases and J shed 0 bases, with 13 bases lying between them.

The chain has TRBV19 and TRBJ1-4; the D is unclear. With 3 bases removed from V and 4 bases from J, the gap between germline ends came to 9 bases. The CDR3 totals 14 residues. The germline gives CDR1 LNHDA, CDR2 SQIVND (reference sequence). CDR3 region: CASSMRGFNEKLFF. CDR3 sequence (DNA): TGTGCCAGTAGTATGAGAGGATTTAATGAAAAACTGTTTTTT.

The chain links TRBV10-1 to TRBJ2-1; TRBD2 might be the D (5 bases). Deletions cut 3 bases from V and 7 bases from J, with 16 bases between. CDR1 is WNHNN and CDR2 is SYGVQD in the germline V gene (reference sequence). The CDR3 extends over 15 amino acids. This chain's CDR3 is CASSDLESRDNEQFF. CDR3 nucleotides: TGCGCCAGCAGTGATCTGGAGTCGAGGGATAATGAGCAGTTCTTC.

The chain joins TRBV5-6 to TRBJ1-6; perhaps TRBD1 as D (5 bases). Trimming cost V 2 bases and J 10 bases, with 19 bases left between them. The CDR3 consists of 16 residues. Per the germline V gene, CDR1 is SGHDT and CDR2 is YYEEEE. The CDR3 here is CASSFGGPLPDSPLHF. Here the CDR3 DNA reads TGTGCCAGCAGCTTCGGGGGACCACTCCCGGACTCACCCCTCCACTTT.

The chain combines TRBV5-6 with TRBJ2-7; 7 bases fit TRBD1. The CDR3 covers 16 residues. J lost 6 bases, V lost 3 bases, and 15 bases had no gene match. Germline V gene data show CDR1 as SGHDT and CDR2 as YYEEEE. This CDR3 reads CASSYISLTGNLEQYF. The DNA for the CDR3 is TGTGCCAGCAGCTACATATCCTTGACAGGGAACCTCGAGCAGTACTTC.

The rearrangement links TRBV27 to TRBJ2-3; D gene ambiguous. Germline V gene lookup returns CDR1 MNHEY and CDR2 SMNVEV (reference sequence). CDR3 length: 13 amino acids. Trimming pared 3 bases from V and 2 bases from J, leaving 6 bases between. The chain's CDR3 is CASSFKFTDTQYF. The DNA of the CDR3 is TGTGCCAGCAGTTTTAAGTTCACAGATACGCAGTATTTT.